This T cell receptor (beta chain) was sequenced in a study of blood T cell repertoires in COVID-19. As for the study in general: Sites across the United States, Italy and Spain contributed samples from acute and convalescent COVID-19. In each case, the material was cDNA or gDNA derived from T cells, B-cell-depleted T cells, or PBMCs.

Clones were read by immunoSEQ multiplex PCR, and TCRdb kept only the in-frame ones, dropping some. The table lists tens of thousands of clones, approximately 91% of them singletons, with approximately 7.4% in the top ten. The CDR3 length is 16 residues. The V gene lost 2 bases and the J gene lost 10 bases, with 19 bases spanning the gap. Germline V gene data show CDR1 as SGHNT and CDR2 as YYREEE (reference sequence). Sequencing input: peripheral blood. This TCR came from a man between 65 and 80 years old with acute or convalescent COVID-19. V and J are TRBV5-4 and TRBJ1-6; perhaps TRBD1 as D (5 bases). The CDR3 coding sequence is TGTGCCAGCAGCTTCGGGAGTGGGGGGATCTTGTCACCCCTCCACTTT. Protein product: CASSFGSGGILSPLHF. The complete variable domain, with remaining parts taken from reference TRBV5-4 and TRBJ1-6, reads ETGVTQSPTHLIKTRGQQVTLRCSSQSGHNTVSWYQQALGQGPQFIFQYYREEENGRGNFPPRFSGLQFPNYSSELNVNALELDDSALYLCASSFGSGGILSPLHFGNGTRLTVT.